This TCR beta chain was sequenced for a study of shared clonotypes between healthy human individuals. This clone occurred once. Data came from immunoSEQ multiplex PCR; TCRdb stores just in-frame clones and leaves some out. This sample has 900,000 to 1,200,000 clones, with about 84% found just once. The TCR sequence derives from a man aged 18 to 30 in good health. Some clones in this sample may be carry-over from other donors' samples. Specimen: memory CD4+ T cells from PBMCs. The subset was: CD45RA-negative fraction.

The CDR3 region is CASSYSGSTDTQYF. The CDR3 DNA is TGTGCCAGCAGTTATAGCGGTAGCACAGATACGCAGTATTTT. The rearrangement links TRBV4-2 to TRBJ2-3, with D possibly being TRBD2 (6 bases). CDR1 LGHNA and CDR2 YNFKEQ come from the germline V gene. Trimming pared 6 bases from V and 0 bases from J, leaving 10 bases between. The CDR3 contains 14 residues.